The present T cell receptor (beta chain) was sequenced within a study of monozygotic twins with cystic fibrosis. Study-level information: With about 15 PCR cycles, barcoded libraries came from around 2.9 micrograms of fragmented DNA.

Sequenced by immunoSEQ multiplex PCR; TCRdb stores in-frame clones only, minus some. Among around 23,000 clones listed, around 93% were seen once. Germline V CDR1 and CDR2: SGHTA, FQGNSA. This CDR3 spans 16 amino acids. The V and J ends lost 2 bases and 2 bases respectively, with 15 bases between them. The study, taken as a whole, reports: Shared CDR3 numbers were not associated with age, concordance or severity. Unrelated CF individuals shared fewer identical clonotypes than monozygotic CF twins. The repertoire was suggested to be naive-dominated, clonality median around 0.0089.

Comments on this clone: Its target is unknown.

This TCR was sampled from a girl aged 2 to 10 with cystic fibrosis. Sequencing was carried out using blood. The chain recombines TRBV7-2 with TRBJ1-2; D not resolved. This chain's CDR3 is CASSLSALAENYGYTF. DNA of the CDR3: TGTGCCAGCAGCTTATCGGCTTTGGCGGAGAACTATGGCTACACCTTC. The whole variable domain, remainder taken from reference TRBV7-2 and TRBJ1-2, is GAGVSQSPSNKVTEKGKDVELRCDPISGHTALYWYRQSLGQGLEFLIYFQGNSAPDKSGLPSDRFSAERTGGSVSTLTIQRTQQEDSAVYLCASSLSALAENYGYTFGSGTRLTVV.